This T cell receptor beta chain was obtained from a study of CD8+ T cells in alopecia areata. CDR1 is GTSNPN and CDR2 is SVGIG in the germline V gene (reference sequence). The V end was cut by 1 base, the J end by 4 bases, with 14 bases between. This CDR3 contains 16 residues. RNA, once extracted, was reverse transcribed into cDNA for use as the sequencing template. Repertoires were generated with immunoSEQ multiplex PCR, while TCRdb's copy carries only in-frame clones and drops some. The data show 150,000 to 200,000 clones, around three fifths seen once. The source is a human donor with alopecia areata. The V call is TRBV30, the J call TRBJ2-6; TRBD1 might be the D (6 bases). Material: CD4+ T cells sorted from blood, obtained at week 0. CDR3 bases: TGTGCCTGGAGTGCCTCAACAGGGTGGGGGGCCAACGTCCTGACTTTC. This codes for CAWSASTGWGANVLTF.